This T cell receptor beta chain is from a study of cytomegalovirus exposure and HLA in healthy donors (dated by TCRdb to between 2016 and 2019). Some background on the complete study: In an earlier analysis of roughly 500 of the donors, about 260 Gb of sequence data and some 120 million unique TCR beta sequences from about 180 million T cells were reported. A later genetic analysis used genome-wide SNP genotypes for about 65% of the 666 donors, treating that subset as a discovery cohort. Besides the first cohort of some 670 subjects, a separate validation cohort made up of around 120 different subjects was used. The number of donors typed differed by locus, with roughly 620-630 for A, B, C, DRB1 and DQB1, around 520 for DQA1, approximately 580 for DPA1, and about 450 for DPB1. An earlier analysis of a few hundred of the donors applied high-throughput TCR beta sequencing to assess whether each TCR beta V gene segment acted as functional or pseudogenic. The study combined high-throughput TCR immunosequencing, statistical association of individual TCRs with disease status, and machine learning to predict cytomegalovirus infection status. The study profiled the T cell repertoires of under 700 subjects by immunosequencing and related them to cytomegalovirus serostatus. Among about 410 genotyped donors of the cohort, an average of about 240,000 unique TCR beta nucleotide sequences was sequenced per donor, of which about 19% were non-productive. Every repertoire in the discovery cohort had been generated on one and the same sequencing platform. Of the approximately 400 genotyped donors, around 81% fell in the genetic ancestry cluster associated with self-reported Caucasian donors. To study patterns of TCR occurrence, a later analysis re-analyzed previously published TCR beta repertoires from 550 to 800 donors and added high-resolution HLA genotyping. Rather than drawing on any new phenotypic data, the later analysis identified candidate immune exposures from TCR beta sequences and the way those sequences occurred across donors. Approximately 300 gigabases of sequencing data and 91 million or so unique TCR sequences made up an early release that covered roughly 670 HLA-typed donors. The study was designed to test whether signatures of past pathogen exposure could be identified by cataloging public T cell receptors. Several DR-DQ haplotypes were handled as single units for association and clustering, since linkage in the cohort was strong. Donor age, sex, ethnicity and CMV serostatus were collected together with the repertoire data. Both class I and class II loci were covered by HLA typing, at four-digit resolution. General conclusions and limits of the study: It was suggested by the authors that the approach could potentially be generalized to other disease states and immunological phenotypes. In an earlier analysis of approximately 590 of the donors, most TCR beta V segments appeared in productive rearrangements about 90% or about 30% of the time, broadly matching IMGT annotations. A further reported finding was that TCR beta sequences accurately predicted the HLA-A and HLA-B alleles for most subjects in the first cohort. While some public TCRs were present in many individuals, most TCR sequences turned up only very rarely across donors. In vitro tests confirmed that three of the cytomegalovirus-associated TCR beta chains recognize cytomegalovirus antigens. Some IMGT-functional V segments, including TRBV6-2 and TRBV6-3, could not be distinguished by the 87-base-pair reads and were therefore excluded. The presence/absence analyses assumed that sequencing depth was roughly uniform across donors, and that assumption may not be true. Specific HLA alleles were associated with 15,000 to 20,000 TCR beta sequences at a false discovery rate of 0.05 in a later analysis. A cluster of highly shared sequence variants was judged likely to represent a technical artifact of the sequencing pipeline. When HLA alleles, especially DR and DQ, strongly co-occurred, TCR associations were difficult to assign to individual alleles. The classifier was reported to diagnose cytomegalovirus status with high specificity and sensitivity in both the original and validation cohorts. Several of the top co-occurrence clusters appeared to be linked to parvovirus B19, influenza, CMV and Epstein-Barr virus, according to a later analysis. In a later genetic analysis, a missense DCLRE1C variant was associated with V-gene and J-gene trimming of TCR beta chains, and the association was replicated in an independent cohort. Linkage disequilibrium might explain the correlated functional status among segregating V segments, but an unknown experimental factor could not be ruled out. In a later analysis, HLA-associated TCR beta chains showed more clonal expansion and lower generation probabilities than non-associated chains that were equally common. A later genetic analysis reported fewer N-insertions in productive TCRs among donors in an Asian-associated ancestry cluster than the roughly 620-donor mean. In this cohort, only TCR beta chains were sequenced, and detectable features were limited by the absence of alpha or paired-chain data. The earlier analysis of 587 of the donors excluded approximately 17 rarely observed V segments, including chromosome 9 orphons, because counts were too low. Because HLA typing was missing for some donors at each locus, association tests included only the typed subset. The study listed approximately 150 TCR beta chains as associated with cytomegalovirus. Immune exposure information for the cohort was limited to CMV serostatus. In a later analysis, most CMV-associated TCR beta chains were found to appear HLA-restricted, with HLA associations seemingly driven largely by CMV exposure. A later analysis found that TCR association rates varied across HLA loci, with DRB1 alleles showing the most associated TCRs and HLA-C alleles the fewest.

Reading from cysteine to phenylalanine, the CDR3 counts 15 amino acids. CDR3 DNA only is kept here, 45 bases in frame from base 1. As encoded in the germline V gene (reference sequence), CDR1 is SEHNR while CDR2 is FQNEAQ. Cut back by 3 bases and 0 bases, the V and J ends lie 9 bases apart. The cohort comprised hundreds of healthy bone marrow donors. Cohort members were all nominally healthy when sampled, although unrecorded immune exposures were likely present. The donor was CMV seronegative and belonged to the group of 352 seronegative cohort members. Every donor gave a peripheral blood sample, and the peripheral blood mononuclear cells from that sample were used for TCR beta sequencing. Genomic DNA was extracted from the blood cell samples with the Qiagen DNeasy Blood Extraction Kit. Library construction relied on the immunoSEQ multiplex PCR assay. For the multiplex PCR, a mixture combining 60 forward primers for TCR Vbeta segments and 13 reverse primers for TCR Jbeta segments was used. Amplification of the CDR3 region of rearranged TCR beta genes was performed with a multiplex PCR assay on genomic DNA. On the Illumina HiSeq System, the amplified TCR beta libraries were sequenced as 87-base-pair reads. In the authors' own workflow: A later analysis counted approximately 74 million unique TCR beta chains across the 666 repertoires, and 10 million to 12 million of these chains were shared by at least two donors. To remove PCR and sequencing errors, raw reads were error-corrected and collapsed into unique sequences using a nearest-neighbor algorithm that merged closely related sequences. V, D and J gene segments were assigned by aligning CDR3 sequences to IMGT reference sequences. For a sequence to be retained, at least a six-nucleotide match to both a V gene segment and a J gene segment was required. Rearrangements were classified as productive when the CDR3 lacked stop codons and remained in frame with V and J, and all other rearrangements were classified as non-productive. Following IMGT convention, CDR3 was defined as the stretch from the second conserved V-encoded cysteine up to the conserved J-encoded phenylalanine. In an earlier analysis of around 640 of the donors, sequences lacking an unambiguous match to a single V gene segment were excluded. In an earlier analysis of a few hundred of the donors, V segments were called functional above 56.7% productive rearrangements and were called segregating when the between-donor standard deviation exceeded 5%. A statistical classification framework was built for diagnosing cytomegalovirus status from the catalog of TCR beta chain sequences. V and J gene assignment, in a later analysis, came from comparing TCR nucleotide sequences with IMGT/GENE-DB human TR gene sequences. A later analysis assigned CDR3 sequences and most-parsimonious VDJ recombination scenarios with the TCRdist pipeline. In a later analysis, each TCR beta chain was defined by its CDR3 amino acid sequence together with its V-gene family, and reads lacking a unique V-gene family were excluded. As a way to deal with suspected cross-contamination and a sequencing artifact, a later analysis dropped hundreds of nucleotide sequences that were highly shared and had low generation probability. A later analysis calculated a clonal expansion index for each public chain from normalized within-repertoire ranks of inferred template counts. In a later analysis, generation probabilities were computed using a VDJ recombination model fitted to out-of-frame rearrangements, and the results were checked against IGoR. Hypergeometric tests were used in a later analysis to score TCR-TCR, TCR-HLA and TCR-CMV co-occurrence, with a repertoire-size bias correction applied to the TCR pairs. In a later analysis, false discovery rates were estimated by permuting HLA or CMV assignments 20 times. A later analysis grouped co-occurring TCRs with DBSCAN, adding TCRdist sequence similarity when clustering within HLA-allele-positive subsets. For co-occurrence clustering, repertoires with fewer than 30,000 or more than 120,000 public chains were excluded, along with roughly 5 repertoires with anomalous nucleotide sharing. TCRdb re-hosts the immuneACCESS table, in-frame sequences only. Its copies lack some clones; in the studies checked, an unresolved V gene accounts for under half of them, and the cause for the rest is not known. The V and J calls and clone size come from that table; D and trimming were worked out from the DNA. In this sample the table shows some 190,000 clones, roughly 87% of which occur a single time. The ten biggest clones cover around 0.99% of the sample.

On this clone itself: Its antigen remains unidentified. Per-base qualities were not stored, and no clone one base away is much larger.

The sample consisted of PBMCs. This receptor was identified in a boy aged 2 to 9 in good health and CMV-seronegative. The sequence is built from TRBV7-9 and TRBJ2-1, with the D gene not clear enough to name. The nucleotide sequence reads TGTGCCAGCAGCTTCGGGTCGAGCTCCTACAATGAGCAGTTCTTC. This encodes CASSFGSSSYNEQFF. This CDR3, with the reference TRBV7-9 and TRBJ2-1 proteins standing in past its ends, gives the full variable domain DTGVSQNPRHKITKRGQNVTFRCDPISEHNRLYWYRQTLGQGPEFLTYFQNEAQLEKSRLLSDRFSAERPKGSFSTLEIQRTEQGDSAMYLCASSFGSSSYNEQFFGPGTRLTVL.